One sample yielded the 2 T cell receptor beta chains listed below, sequenced in a study of PD-1 blockade in classical Hodgkin lymphoma. Time point in this sample: cycle 4 day 1 (C4D1), after less than seven weeks of nivolumab. Each patient experienced a relapse that followed autologous stem cell transplantation, and brentuximab vedotin exposure varied. Produced via immunoSEQ multiplex PCR; TCRdb's table is partial and in-frame only. The sample lists 90,000 to 100,000 clones; about 77% were seen once. Specimen: peripheral blood mononuclear cells (PBMCs), collected before the fourth cycle of nivolumab. The receptors shown here come from a human donor with classical Hodgkin lymphoma.

The rearrangement joins TRBV6-6 to TRBJ2-6; D call uncertain. Germline values: CDR1 MNHNY, CDR2 SVGAGI (reference sequence). Trimming took 3 bases from V and 1 from J, leaving 7 bases between them. This CDR3 spans 15 amino acids. The CDR3 reads CASSYTASGANVLTF. The CDR3 DNA follows: TGTGCCAGCAGTTATACGGCGTCTGGGGCCAACGTCCTGACTTTC.

This rearrangement joins TRBV11-1 to TRBJ2-3; tentatively, D is TRBD1 (6 bases). Trimming took off 5 bases at V and 4 bases at J, with 16 bases between the two ends. CDR3 length equals 15 residues. CDR1 SGHAT and CDR2 FQDESV come from the germline V gene (reference sequence). DNA of the CDR3: TGTGCCAGCAGCCCAGTACAGGGATGGGCAGATACGCAGTATTTT. Residues: CASSPVQGWADTQYF.